This note documents a single TCR beta chain sequence. This record comes from a study of blood T cell repertoires in COVID-19. The CDR3 is 14 residues long. Germline CDR1 is ENHRY and CDR2 is SYGVKD. The V gene lost 2 bases and the J gene lost 6 bases, with 12 bases spanning the gap. All recovered Cohort 3 donors got two negative PCRs, got clearance, or saw symptom resolution. The repertoire was sequenced with immunoSEQ multiplex PCR; TCRdb's copy has only in-frame clones and lacks some. This table has some 510,000 clones, around 89% appearing once. This TCR derives from a woman aged 40 to 50 who had recovered from COVID-19. The specimen was PBMCs or T cells enriched from blood (not recorded which). V gene TRBV10-3 combines with J gene TRBJ2-3; the D gene is possibly TRBD2 (5 bases). CDR3 DNA sequence: TGTGCCATCAGTGAGGGACTGGCAGATGATACGCAGTATTTT. It translates to CAISEGLADDTQYF.